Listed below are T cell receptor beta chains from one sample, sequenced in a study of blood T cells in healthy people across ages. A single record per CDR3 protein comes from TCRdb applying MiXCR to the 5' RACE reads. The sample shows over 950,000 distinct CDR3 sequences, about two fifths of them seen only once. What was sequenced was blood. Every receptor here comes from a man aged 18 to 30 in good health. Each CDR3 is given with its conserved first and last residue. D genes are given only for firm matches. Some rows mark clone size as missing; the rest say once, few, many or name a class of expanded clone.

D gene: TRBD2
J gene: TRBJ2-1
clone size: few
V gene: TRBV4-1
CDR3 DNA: TGCGCCAGCAGCCTTATTAGCGGGGGGGATCTCAATGAGCAGTTCTTC
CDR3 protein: CASSLISGGDLNEQFF

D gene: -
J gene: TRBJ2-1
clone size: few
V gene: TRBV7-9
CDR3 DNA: TGTGCCAGCAGATGGGAGTGGATGGGTGGGCAGTTCTTC
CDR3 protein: CASRWEWMGGQFF

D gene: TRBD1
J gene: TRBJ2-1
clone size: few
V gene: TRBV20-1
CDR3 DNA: TGCAGTGCACCGACAGGGGGCAATGAGCAGTTCTTC
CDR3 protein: CSAPTGGNEQFF

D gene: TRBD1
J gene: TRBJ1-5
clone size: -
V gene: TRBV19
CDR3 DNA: TGTGCCAGTAGTATAGATCGTGTAACAGGGGTAAATCAGCCCCAGCATTTT
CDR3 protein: CASSIDRVTGVNQPQHF

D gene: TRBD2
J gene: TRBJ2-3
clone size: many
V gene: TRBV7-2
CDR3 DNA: TGTGCCAGCAGCTTAGCGCTAGCGGGCACAGATACGCAGTATTTT
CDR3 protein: CASSLALAGTDTQYF

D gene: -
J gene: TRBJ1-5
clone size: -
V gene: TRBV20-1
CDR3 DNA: TGCAGTGCTAGCGGGACACCCGCTAGCAATCAGCCCCAGCATTTT
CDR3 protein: CSASGTPASNQPQHF

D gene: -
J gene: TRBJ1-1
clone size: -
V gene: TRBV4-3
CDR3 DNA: TGCGCCAGCAGCCAAGATCTTCCGGGGGACACTGAAGCTTTCTTT
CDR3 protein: CASSQDLPGDTEAFF

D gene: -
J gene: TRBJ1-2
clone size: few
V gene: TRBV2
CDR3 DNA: TGTGCCAGCAGTGGTCCGGGAGGTGGCTATGGCTACACCTTC
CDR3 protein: CASSGPGGGYGYTF

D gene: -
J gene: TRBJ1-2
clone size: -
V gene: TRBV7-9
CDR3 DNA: TGTGCCAGCAGCTCAAAGACAGCAGACTATGGCTACACCTTC
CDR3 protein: CASSSKTADYGYTF

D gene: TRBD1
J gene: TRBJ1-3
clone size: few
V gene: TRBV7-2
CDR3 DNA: TGTGCCAGCAGCTTAGGGACAGGGCAAGGAAACACCATATATTTT
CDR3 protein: CASSLGTGQGNTIYF

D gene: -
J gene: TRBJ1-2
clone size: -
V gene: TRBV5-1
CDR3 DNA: TGCGCCAGCAGCTTGCGGAGGGATTCGGGCGGCTACACCTTC
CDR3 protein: CASSLRRDSGGYTF

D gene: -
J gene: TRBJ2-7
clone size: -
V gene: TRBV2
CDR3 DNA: TGTGCCAGCAGTGAATGGTACGAGCAGTACTTC
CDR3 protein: CASSEWYEQYF

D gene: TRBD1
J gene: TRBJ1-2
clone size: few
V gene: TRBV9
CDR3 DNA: TGTGCCAGCAGCGTAGCCGGGACAGGGGGCTATGGCTACACCTTC
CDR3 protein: CASSVAGTGGYGYTF

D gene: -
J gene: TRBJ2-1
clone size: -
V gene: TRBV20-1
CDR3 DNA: TGCAGTGCTAGGGCCGATGGCCCTAGCTCCTACAATGAGCAGTTCTTC
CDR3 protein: CSARADGPSSYNEQFF

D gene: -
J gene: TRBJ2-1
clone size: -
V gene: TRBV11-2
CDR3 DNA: TGTGCCGGCAGCTTAGATAGTACGGACAATGAGCAGTTCTTC
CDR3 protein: CAGSLDSTDNEQFF

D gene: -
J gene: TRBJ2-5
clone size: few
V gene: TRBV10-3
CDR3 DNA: TGTGCCATCAGTGAGCCCGGTCAATCCGGGAGCAAAGAGACCCAGTACTTC
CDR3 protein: CAISEPGQSGSKETQYF

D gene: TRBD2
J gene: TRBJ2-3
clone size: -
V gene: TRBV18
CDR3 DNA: TGTGCCAGCTCACCACCGGGTTTGAGACTAGCGAAGGAGACGCAGTATTTT
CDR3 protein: CASSPPGLRLAKETQYF

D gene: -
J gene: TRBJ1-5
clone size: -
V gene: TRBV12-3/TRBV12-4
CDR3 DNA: TGTGCCAGCAGCACAGGGACTAGCAATCAGCCCCAGCATTTT
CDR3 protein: CASSTGTSNQPQHF

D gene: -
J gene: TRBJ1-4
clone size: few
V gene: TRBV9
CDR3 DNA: TGTGCCAGCAGCGTAGGAGATGTGAGGGAAGAAAAACTGTTTTTT
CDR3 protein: CASSVGDVREEKLFF

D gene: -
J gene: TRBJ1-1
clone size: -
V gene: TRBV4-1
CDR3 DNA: TGCGCCAGCAGCCCACAACAAAGAGGTACGACTGAAGCTTTCTTT
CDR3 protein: CASSPQQRGTTEAFF

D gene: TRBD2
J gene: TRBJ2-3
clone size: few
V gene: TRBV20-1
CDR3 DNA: TGCAGTGCTAGAGGTCCAGCGGGAGATACAGATACGCAGTATTTT
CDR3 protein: CSARGPAGDTDTQYF

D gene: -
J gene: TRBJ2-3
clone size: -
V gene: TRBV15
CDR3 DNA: TGTGCCACCAGCAGAGATTTAAGACTCCTCGATACGCAGTATTTT
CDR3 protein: CATSRDLRLLDTQYF

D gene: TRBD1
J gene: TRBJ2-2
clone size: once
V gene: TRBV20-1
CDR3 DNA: TGCAGTGCTAGAGGCTACAGGGGCAACGCCGGGGAGCTGTTTTTT
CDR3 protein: CSARGYRGNAGELFF

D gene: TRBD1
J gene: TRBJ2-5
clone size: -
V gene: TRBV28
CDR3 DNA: TGTGCCACCCAAGACAGGGTGGGGCAAGAGACCCAGTACTTC
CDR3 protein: CATQDRVGQETQYF

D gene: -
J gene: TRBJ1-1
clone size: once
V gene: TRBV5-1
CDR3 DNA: TGCGTCAGCAGCTTGGATGAGGAAACCGAAGCTTTCTTT
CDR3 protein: CVSSLDEETEAFF

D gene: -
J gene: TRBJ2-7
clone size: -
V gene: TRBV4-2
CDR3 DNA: TGTGCCAGCAGCCAAGTGGGCTTAGAGGGTAAGGGGAATGAGCAGTACTTC
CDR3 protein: CASSQVGLEGKGNEQYF

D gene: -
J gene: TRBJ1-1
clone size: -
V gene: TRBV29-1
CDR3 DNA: TGCAGCTGCTACAGATTGAACACTGAAGCTTTCTTT
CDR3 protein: CSCYRLNTEAFF

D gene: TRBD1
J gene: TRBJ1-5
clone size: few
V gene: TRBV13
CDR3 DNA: TGTGCCAGCAGCTTCAGGGGGCTTCAGCCCCAGCATTTT
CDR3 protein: CASSFRGLQPQHF

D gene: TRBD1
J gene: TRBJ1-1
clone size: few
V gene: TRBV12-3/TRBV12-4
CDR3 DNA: TGTGCCAGCAGCCATACCAGGGGGAGGTCTGAAGCTTTCTTT
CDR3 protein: CASSHTRGRSEAFF